A single sample gave rise to the 8 T cell receptor beta chains below, sequenced in a study of human T cells and chemical hapten exposure. Time point described: pre-sensitization, week 0. Described treatment: therapeutic diphenylcyclopropenone sensitization with weekly scalp DPC. TCRdb called the RACE reads again in MiXCR, with one record for every CDR3 protein. The data contain roughly 250,000 distinct CDR3 sequences, roughly 8.9% of them singletons. The sample in question was whole blood, obtained in connection with sensitization to the hapten diphenylcyclopropenone (DPC). The receptors derive from a woman aged 40 to 49 with alopecia areata. Some clones in this sample may be carry-over from other donors' samples.

This clonotype came up a few times. The chain employs TRBV6-2 or TRBV6-3 and TRBJ2-7, with D possibly being TRBD2 (7 bases). The germline V gene encodes CDR1 MNHEY and CDR2 SVGEGT. Trimming stripped 1 base from V and 11 bases from J, with 15 bases between. This CDR3 contains 13 residues. The CDR3 sequence is CASSYFAGAEEYF. CDR3 coding DNA: TGTGCCAGCAGTTACTTTGCGGGGGCGGAAGAGTACTTC.

The chain employs TRBV29-1 and TRBJ2-5; D is unclear. The CDR3 extends over 13 amino acids. V was cut by 5 bases and J by 1 base, with 11 bases left in between. Germline V gene data show CDR1 as SQVTM and CDR2 as ANQGSEA. The CDR3 sequence is CSVSGSFQETQYF. The CDR3 DNA follows: TGCAGCGTTTCCGGGTCCTTCCAAGAGACCCAGTACTTC.

The table lists this clonotype with many counts. The V call is TRBV6-2 or TRBV6-3, the J call TRBJ2-2; 12 bases map to TRBD2. Germline values: CDR1 MNHEY, CDR2 SVGEGT. This CDR3 comprises 15 residues. V shed 6 bases, J shed 4 bases, and the junction held 3 bases outside the gene matches. The CDR3: CASSQTSGSTGELFF. As DNA, the CDR3 is TGTGCCAGCAGCCAGACTAGCGGGAGCACCGGGGAGCTGTTTTTT.

The chain employs TRBV12-3 or TRBV12-4 and TRBJ2-7, with 8 nucleotides matching TRBD2. The CDR3 length is 15 residues. Germline trimming cut 6 bases from V and 2 bases from J; bases unmatched to any gene: 9. The CDR3: CASSSSGSGTYEQYF. In DNA, the CDR3 is TGTGCCAGCAGCTCCAGCGGGAGTGGGACCTACGAGCAGTACTTC.

V and J are TRBV10-3 and TRBJ1-1, with 7 bases matching TRBD1. The CDR3 spans 16 residues. CDR1 ENHRY and CDR2 SYGVKD come from the germline V gene. V was clipped by 6 bases and J by 5 bases; unmatched bases: 15. The CDR3 region has the DNA TGTGCCATCAGGGGACCGGGTATAGGGGGCGGTACTGAAGCTTTCTTT. This translates into CAIRGPGIGGGTEAFF.

This clonotype has only a few counts. The genes are TRBV29-1 and TRBJ2-7; either TRBD1 or TRBD2 may fit D (6 bases each). CDR3 length: 11 amino acids. The germline V and J ends were trimmed by 6 bases and 6 bases, with 12 bases remaining between them. Germline V gene sequence: CDR1 SQVTM, CDR2 ANQGSEA. The CDR3 here is CSVAKGGEQYF. CDR3 in DNA: TGCAGCGTAGCTAAGGGGGGCGAGCAGTACTTC.

The table lists this clonotype with a few counts. The rearrangement uses TRBV9 and TRBJ2-3; a possible D gene is TRBD1 (5 bases). V was pared by 4 bases and J by 6 bases, with 15 bases between. The germline gives CDR1 SGDLS, CDR2 YYNGEE. The CDR3 is made up of 14 amino acids. CDR3 DNA: TGTGCCAGCAGCAGAAATATACGACAGGATACGCAGTATTTT. As protein: CASSRNIRQDTQYF.

The J gene is TRBJ2-2, the V gene TRBV4-3; possible D gene TRBD2, 6 bases. Deletions cut 3 bases from V and 0 bases from J, with 11 bases between. The length of the CDR3 is 16 residues. Germline V CDR1 and CDR2: LGHNA, YSLEER. The CDR3 loop is CASSHGGSPNTGELFF. CDR3 in DNA: TGCGCCAGCAGCCACGGAGGGTCACCGAACACCGGGGAGCTGTTTTTT.